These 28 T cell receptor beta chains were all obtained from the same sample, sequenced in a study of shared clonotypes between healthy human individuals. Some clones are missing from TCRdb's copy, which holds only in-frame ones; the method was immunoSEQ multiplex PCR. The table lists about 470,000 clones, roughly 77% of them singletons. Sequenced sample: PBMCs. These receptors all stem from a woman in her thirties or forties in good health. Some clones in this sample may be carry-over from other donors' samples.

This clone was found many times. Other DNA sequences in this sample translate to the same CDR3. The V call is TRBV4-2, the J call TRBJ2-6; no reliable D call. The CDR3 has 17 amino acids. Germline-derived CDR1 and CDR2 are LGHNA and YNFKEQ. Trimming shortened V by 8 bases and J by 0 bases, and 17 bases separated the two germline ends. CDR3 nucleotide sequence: TGTGCCAGCGTAAGGAGCGAAACCTCCTCTGGGGCCAACGTCCTGACTTTC. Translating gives CASVRSETSSGANVLTF.

The CDR3 coding sequence is TGTGCCATCAGTTCCGGGACAGGGAATGGCTACACCTTC. Its protein product is CAISSGTGNGYTF. The V and J genes are TRBV10-3 and TRBJ1-2, with 9 bases aligning to TRBD1. Germline assignment: CDR1 ENHRY and CDR2 SYGVKD. The CDR3 covers 13 residues. With 5 bases clipped from V and 6 bases from J, the junction kept 4 bases outside the gene matches.

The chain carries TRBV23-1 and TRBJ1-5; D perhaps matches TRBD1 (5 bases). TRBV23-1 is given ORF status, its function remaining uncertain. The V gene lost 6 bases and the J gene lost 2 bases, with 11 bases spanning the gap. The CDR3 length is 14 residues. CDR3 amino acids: CASRKWGGNQPQHF. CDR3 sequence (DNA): TGCGCCAGCAGGAAATGGGGGGGCAATCAGCCCCAGCATTTT.

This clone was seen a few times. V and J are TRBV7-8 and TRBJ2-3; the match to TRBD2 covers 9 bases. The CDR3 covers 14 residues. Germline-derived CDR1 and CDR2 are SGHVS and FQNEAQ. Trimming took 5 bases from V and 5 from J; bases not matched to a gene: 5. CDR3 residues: CASSGGGGLDTQYF. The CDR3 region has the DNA TGTGCCAGCAGCGGCGGGGGGGGGCTAGATACGCAGTATTTT.

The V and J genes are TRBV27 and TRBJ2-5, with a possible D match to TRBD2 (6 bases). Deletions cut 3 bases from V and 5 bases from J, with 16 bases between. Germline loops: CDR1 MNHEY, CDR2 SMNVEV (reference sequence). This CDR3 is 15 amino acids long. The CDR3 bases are TGTGCCAGCAGTTTTTCGGGACTCCCTCCGGAGACCCAGTACTTC. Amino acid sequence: CASSFSGLPPETQYF.

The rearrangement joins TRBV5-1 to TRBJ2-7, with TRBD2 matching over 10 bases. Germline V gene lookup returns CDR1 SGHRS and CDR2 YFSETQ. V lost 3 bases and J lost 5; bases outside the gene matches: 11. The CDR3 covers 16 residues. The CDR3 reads CASSSGSSGSPHEQYF. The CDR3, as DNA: TGCGCCAGCAGCTCGGGCTCTAGCGGGAGTCCCCACGAGCAGTACTTC.

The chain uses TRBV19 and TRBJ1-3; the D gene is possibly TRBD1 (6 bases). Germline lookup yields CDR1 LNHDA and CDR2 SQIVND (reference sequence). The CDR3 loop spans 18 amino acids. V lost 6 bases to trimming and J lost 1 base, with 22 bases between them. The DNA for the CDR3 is TGTGCCAGTAGCCTCTTTATCGGGGGCAGCACGTCTGGAAACACCATATATTTT. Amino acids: CASSLFIGGSTSGNTIYF.

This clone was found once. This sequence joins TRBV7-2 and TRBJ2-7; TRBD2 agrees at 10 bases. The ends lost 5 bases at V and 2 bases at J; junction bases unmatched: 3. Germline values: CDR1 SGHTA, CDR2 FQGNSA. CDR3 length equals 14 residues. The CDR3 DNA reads TGTGCCAGCAGCGAACTAGCGGGGACCTACGAGCAGTACTTC. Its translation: CASSELAGTYEQYF. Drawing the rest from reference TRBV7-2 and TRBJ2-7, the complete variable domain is GAGVSQSPSNKVTEKGKDVELRCDPISGHTALYWYRQSLGQGLEFLIYFQGNSAPDKSGLPSDRFSAERTGGSVSTLTIQRTQQEDSAVYLCASSELAGTYEQYFGPGTRLTVT.

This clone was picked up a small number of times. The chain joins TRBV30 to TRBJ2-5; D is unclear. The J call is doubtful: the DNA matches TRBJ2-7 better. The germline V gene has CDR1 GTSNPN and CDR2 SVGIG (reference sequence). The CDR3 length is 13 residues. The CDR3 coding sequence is TGTGCCTGGAGTGTGTCCTTCGAAAGCGAGCAGTACTTC. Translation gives CAWSVSFESEQYF.

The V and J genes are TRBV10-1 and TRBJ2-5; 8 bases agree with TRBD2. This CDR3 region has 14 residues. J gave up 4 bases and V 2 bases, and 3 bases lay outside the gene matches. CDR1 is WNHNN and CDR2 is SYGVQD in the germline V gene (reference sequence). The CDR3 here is CASSETLAGETQYF. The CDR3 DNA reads TGCGCCAGCAGTGAGACCCTAGCGGGAGAGACCCAGTACTTC.

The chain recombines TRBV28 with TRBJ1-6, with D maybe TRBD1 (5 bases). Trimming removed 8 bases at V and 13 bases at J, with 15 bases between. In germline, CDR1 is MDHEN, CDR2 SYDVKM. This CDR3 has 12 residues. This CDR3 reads CASPSGGLPLHF. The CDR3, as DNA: TGTGCCAGCCCCTCGGGGGGGTTGCCCCTCCACTTT.

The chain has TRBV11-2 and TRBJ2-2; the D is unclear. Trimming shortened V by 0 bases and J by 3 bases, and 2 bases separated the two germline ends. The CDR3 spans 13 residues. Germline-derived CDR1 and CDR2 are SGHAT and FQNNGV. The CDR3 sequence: CASSLDDTGELFF. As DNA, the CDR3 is TGTGCCAGCAGCTTAGACGACACCGGGGAGCTGTTTTTT.

As DNA, the CDR3 is TGTGCCAGCAGCTTGGGAGGGGCTAGCGGGGGTACCTACGAGCAGTACTTC. Its translation is CASSLGGASGGTYEQYF. The chain is built from TRBV7-2 and TRBJ2-7, with 10 bases identical to TRBD2. After removal of 3 bases from V and 2 bases from J, the junction contained 10 bases not matched to a gene. CDR3 length equals 17 residues. Per germline, CDR1 SGHTA and CDR2 FQGNSA.

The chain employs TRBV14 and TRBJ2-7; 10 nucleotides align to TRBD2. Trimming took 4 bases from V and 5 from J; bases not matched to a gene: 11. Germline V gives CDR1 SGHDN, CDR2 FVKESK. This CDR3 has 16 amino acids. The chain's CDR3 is CASSLEAGGPFDEQYF. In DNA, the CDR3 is TGTGCCAGCAGCCTCGAAGCGGGAGGGCCATTCGACGAGCAGTACTTC.

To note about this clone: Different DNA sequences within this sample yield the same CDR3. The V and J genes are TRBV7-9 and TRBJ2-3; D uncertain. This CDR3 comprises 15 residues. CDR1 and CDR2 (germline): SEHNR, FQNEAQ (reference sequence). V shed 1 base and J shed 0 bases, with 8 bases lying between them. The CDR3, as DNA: TGTGCCAGCAGCTTAGGGGATACTAGCACAGATACGCAGTATTTT. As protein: CASSLGDTSTDTQYF.

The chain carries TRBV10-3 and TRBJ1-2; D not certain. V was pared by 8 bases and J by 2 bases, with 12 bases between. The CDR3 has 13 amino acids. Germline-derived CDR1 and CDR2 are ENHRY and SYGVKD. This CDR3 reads CAIAVDRNYGYTF. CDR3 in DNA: TGTGCCATCGCAGTTGACCGAAACTATGGCTACACCTTC.

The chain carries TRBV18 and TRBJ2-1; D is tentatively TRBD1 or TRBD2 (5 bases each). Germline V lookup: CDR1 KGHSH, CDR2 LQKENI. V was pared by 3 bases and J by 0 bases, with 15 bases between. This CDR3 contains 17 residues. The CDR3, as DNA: TGTGCCAGCTCACCCGCCCCGGCAGGGAGCTCCTACAATGAGCAGTTCTTC. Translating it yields CASSPAPAGSSYNEQFF.

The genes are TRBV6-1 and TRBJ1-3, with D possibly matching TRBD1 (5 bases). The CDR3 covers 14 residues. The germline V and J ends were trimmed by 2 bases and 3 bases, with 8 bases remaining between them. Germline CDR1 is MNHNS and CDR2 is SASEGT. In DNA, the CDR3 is TGTGCCAGCAGTGAAAGGGGATTTGGAAACACCATATATTTT. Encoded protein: CASSERGFGNTIYF.

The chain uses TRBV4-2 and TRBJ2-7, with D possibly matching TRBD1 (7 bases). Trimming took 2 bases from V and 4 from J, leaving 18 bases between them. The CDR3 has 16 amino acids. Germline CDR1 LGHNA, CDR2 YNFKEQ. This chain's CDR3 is CASSQSQARGEYEQYF. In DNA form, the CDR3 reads TGTGCCAGCAGCCAATCCCAGGCCAGGGGGGAGTACGAGCAGTACTTC.

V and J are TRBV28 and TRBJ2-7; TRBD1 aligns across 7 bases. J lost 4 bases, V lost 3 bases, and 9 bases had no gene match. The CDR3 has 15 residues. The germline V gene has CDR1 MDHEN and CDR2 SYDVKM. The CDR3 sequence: CASSLTGTVGYEQYF. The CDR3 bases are TGTGCCAGCAGTTTGACCGGGACAGTAGGTTACGAGCAGTACTTC.

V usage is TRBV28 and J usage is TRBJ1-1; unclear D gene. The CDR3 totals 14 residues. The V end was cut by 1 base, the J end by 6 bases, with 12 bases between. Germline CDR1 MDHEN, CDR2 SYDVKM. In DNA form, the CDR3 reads TGTGCCAGCAGTTTATTATCCGGGCGGTCTGAAGCTTTCTTT. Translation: CASSLLSGRSEAFF.

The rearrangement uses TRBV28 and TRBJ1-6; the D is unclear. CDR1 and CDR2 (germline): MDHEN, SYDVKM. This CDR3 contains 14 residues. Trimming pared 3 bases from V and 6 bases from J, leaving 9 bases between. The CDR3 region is CASSLKDTNSPLHF. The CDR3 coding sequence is TGTGCCAGCAGTTTGAAAGACACTAATTCACCCCTCCACTTT.

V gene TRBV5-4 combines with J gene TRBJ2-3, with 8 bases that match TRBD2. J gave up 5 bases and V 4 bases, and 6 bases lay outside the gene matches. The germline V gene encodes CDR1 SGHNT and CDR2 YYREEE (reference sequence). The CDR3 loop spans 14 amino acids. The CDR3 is CASSGTSWGDTQYF. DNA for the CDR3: TGTGCCAGCAGCGGGACTAGTTGGGGAGATACGCAGTATTTT.

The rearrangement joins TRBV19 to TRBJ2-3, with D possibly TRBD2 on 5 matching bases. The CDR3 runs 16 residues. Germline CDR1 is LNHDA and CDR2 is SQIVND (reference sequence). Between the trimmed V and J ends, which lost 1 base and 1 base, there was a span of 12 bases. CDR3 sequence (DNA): TGTGCCAGTAGTATAGGGGGAGCGGTCCGCACAGATACGCAGTATTTT. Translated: CASSIGGAVRTDTQYF.

The CDR3 DNA reads as TGTGCCAGCAGTTCCCCGGGACAGGGGATCTTAACGGGCCTCGAGCAGTACTTC. Encoded protein: CASSSPGQGILTGLEQYF. The chain couples TRBV28 to TRBJ2-7; 10 nucleotides match TRBD1. The CDR3 runs to 18 residues. V was clipped by 4 bases and J by 6 bases; unmatched bases: 18. CDR1 and CDR2 (germline): MDHEN, SYDVKM.

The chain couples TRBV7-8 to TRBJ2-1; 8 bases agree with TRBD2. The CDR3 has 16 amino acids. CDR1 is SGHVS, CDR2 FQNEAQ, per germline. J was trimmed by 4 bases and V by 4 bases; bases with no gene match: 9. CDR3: CASSSLRSGSYNEQFF. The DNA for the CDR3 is TGTGCCAGCAGCTCCCTTCGAAGCGGGAGTTACAATGAGCAGTTCTTC.

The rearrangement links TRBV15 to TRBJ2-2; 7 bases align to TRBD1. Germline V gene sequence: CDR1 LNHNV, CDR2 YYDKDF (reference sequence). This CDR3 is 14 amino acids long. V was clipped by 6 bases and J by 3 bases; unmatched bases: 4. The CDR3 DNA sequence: TGTGCCACCAGGAGCGACAGGGACACCGGGGAGCTGTTTTTT. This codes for CATRSDRDTGELFF.

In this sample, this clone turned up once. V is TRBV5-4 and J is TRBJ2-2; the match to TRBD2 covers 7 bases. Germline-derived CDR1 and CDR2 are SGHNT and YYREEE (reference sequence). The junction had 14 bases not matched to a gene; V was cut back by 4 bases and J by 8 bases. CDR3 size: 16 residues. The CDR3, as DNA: TGTGCCAGCAGCCCCGCCAGGAGGCGGGAGATAGGGGAGCTGTTTTTT. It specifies CASSPARRREIGELFF.